This paragraph reports one T cell receptor beta chain. This clonotype occurred many times. The clone's antigen remains unknown. Base qualities are not recorded, but no much larger clone differs from it by a single base. This sample is part of a study of early T cells in non-severe SARS-CoV-2 infection (dated by TCRdb to about 2021). A note on the overall study: TCR sequencing used bulk RNA from unsorted whole blood, so alpha and beta chains could not be paired.

Summary of the overall study and its limitations: VDJdb matching was skewed toward anti-spike CD8 responses and likely underestimated virus-specific expansions by missing private and CD4 specificities.

The study was a case-control design nested within a healthcare worker cohort in London, UK, with weekly nasopharyngeal swab PCR tests and blood sampling. Healthcare workers were recruited between 23 and 31 March 2020, during the week of the UK lockdown, and were followed weekly for up to roughly 15 weeks. Germline trimming: 6 bases from V, 7 bases from J; junction bases outside gene matches: 11. From the germline V gene, CDR1 is MNHNS and CDR2 is SASEGT. The CDR3 runs 15 residues from the cysteine to the phenylalanine. The retained sequence is limited to the CDR3, 45 bases, with the frame set at the first base. The receptor library was made with 5' RACE. Sequenced on a NextSeq 500. The TCR library protocol attached unique molecular identifiers to individual cDNA molecules to correct for sequencing error and PCR bias. Sequencing covered both TCR alpha and beta chains, and within each sample the abundances of alpha and beta sequences were tightly co-correlated. In the authors' own workflow: Decombinator V4 was used to annotate TCR sequences for V gene, J gene and CDR3. TCRs were defined as expanded if a significant change between any two time points was detected under a Poisson model with p below 0.0001. TCR abundances were normalised to the total number of TCRs sequenced per sample and expressed as counts per million. TRAV1-2 paired with TRAJ12, TRAJ20 or TRAJ33 defined MAIT TCRs, while TRAV10 paired with TRAJ18 defined iNKT TCRs. VDJdb, accessed 1 November 2021, was searched for CMV, EBV and SARS-CoV-2 annotated TCRs, excluding TCRs annotated for multiple antigens. TCRdb cleaned the public reads at Q25 with fastp, built clones with MiXCR and kept in-frame beta chains. Each CDR3 protein appears once, grouped with its most common genes and DNA. Clone size and V and J calls follow TCRdb, not the original study. For this sample the table gives tens of thousands of distinct CDR3 sequences, of which 8% to 13% were detected only once. The top ten clonotypes cover under 6% of the sample.

The TCR originated in an adult who was a healthcare worker with PCR-confirmed SARS-CoV-2 infection or an uninfected control (not recorded which). The V gene is TRBV6-1 and the J gene is TRBJ1-4; 7 middle bases align to TRBD1. Material for sequencing was whole blood. The encoded CDR3 is CASRAPGQASEKLFF. In nucleotide form, the sequence is TGTGCCAGCAGAGCCCCAGGACAGGCGAGTGAAAAACTGTTTTTT.